This TCR beta chain was retrieved from a study of cytomegalovirus exposure and HLA in healthy donors. Clones were read by immunoSEQ multiplex PCR, and TCRdb kept only the in-frame ones, dropping some. The sample contains 200,000 to 300,000 clones, approximately 83% of which appear only once. As to this clone: Its antigen is undetermined.

Study-level findings and limits: According to a subsequent analysis, TCR clusters identified in the first cohort showed a tendency to co-occur across the 100 to 150 validation repertoires.

V was trimmed by 1 base and J by 2 bases, leaving 11 bases between them. This CDR3 region has 14 residues. Germline-derived CDR1 and CDR2 are SQVTM and ANQGSEA. The sequenced material came from PBMCs. The receptor was isolated from a woman in her thirties in good health and CMV-seropositive. V and J are TRBV29-1 and TRBJ1-2; possibly TRBD1 for D (5 bases). This CDR3 is CSVEAGGNNYGYTF. As DNA, the CDR3 is TGCAGCGTTGAAGCGGGGGGGAACAACTATGGCTACACCTTC.